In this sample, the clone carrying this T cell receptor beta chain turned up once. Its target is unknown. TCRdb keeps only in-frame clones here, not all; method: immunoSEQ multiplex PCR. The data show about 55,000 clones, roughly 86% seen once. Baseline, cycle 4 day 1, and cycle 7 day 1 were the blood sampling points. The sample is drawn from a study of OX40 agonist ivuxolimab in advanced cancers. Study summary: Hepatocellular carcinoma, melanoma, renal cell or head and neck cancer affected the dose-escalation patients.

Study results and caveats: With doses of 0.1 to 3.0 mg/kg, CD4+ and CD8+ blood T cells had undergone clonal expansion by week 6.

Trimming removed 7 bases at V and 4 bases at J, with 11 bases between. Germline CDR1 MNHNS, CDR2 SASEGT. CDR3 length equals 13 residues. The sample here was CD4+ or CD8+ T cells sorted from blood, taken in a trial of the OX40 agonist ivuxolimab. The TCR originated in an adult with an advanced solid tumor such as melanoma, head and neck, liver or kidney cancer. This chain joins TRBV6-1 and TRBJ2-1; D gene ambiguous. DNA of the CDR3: TGTGCCAGCAAAGGGAAAACTTACAATGAGCAGTTCTTC. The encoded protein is CASKGKTYNEQFF.